One and the same sample provided the 23 T cell receptor beta chains below, sequenced in a study of regulatory T cells in long-lasting Graves disease. Time point indicated: newly diagnosed GD, antithyroid drugs for less than 3 months. Making the TCR library involved RNA that had been extracted from PBMCs. For TCR beta, libraries came from iRepertoire HTBI primers and Arm-PCR of CDR3 regions. TCRdb processed the multiplex PCR reads anew with MiXCR; each CDR3 protein has one entry. The sample has about 460,000 distinct CDR3 sequences; less than 15% are singletons. These data were likewise used in another study, on T cells in Graves' hyperthyroidism and ophthalmopathy.

The sequenced sample was peripheral blood mononuclear cells (PBMCs), obtained at new diagnosis, from a patient treated with antithyroid drugs. These receptors were collected from a woman aged 45-65 years with Graves disease.

This clonotype was observed at least ten times. The chain has TRBV6-5 and TRBJ1-2, with D tentatively TRBD1 (5 bases). The ends were cut back, 0 bases at V and 6 bases at J, with 17 bases in the middle. Germline V gene data show CDR1 as MNHEY and CDR2 as SVGAGI. This CDR3 spans 16 amino acids. Written as DNA, the CDR3 is TGTGCCAGCAGTTACTCCCCCGTGGGGGGGAGAAATGGCTACACCTTC. Amino acids: CASSYSPVGGRNGYTF.

This clonotype showed up many times. The rearrangement uses TRBV5-1 and TRBJ2-5; D is unclear. The germline V and J ends were trimmed by 4 bases and 1 base, with 8 bases remaining between them. Germline CDR1 reads SGHRS; CDR2 reads YFSETQ. The CDR3 length is 13 residues. The CDR3 DNA is TGCGCCAGCAGCGGGTACCTCCAAGAGACCCAGTACTTC. This sequence encodes CASSGYLQETQYF.

For this clonotype: With a much larger clone just one base away, this may be a read error. The chain uses TRBV7-8 and TRBJ2-5; 7 positions agree with TRBD1. J lost 4 bases, V lost 5 bases, and 13 bases had no gene match. This CDR3 spans 16 amino acids. Germline V gene lookup returns CDR1 SGHVS and CDR2 FQNEAQ. The CDR3 loop reads CASSPTRATGRETQYF. Here the CDR3 DNA reads TGTGCCAGCAGCCCTACGCGAGCGACAGGGCGAGAGACCCAGTACTTC.

V gene TRBV14 combines with J gene TRBJ2-1; 12 bases line up with TRBD2. There are 17 residues in the CDR3. Germline CDR1 and CDR2: SGHDN and FVKESK. J was trimmed by 4 bases and V by 1 base; bases with no gene match: 5. The CDR3 loop reads CASSQGRLAGAYNEQFF. The DNA for the CDR3 is TGTGCCAGCAGCCAAGGCCGACTAGCGGGAGCTTACAATGAGCAGTTCTTC.

Points on this clonotype: A much larger clonotype is one base distant, so this may be a read error. Without the conserved terminal phenylalanine or tryptophan, this CDR3 likely stems from a read error. The chain carries TRBV5-1 and TRBJ1-2, with a possible D match to TRBD1 (5 bases). Germline V CDR1 and CDR2: SGHRS, YFSETQ. The V and J ends lost 7 bases and 2 bases respectively, with 24 bases between them. There are 17 residues in the CDR3. The CDR3 coding sequence is TGCGCCAGCGCGCCCGGGACGGCCGATCCCGAAAACTATGGCTACACCTTG. It translates to CASAPGTADPENYGYTL.

This clonotype was counted only a few times. V is TRBV4-1 and J is TRBJ2-7; the D gene is possibly TRBD1 (6 bases). Trimming stripped 2 bases from V and 6 bases from J, with 8 bases between. The CDR3 has 12 amino acids. The germline CDR1 and CDR2 sequences are MGHRA and YSYEKL. This CDR3 is CASSQPRGEQYF. The DNA for the CDR3 is TGCGCCAGCAGCCAACCCAGGGGCGAGCAGTACTTC.

This chain uses TRBV28 with TRBJ2-5, with TRBD2 identical over 12 bases. Germline values: CDR1 MDHEN, CDR2 SYDVKM. V trimming: 8 bases; J trimming: 5 bases; junction bases outside the gene matches: 6. This CDR3 spans 14 amino acids. CDR3 coding DNA: TGTGCCAGCCTGGGACTAGCGGGCGCCGAGACCCAGTACTTC. Protein sequence: CASLGLAGAETQYF.

This clonotype was observed at least ten times. The rearrangement joins TRBV28 to TRBJ1-5, with 9 positions matching TRBD1. Germline CDR1 MDHEN, CDR2 SYDVKM. The CDR3 consists of 15 residues. The V segment lost 3 bases and the J segment 7 bases; nucleotides outside the gene matches: 7. For the CDR3, the DNA is TGTGCCAGCAGTTTGGGGACAGGGTATGCGCAGCCCCAGCATTTT. It specifies CASSLGTGYAQPQHF.

The chain couples TRBV5-8 to TRBJ2-3, with D unclear. Trimming took off 1 base at V and 1 base at J, with 10 bases between the two ends. CDR1 and CDR2 (germline): SGHTS, YDEGEE. The CDR3 consists of 15 residues. The CDR3 loop reads CASSLPQLGTDTQYF. In nucleotides, the CDR3 is TGTGCCAGCAGCTTGCCACAGCTAGGCACAGATACGCAGTATTTT. Full variable domain (rest looked up from reference TRBV5-8 and TRBJ2-3): EAGVTQSPTHLIKTRGQQATLRCSPISGHTSVYWYQQALGLGLQFLLWYDEGEERNRGNFPPRFSGRQFPNYSSELNVNALELEDSALYLCASSLPQLGTDTQYFGPGTRLTVL.

This clonotype was recorded at least ten times. The CDR3 loop is CASSDPDTQYF. The CDR3 DNA reads as TGTGCCAGCAGTGATCCAGATACGCAGTATTTT. The J gene is TRBJ2-3, the V gene TRBV27; D is uncertain. The CDR3 spans 11 residues. V was shortened by 5 bases and J by 4 bases, with 4 bases between the two germline ends. Germline V gene sequence: CDR1 MNHEY, CDR2 SMNVEV (reference sequence).

This clonotype appeared many times. The chain carries TRBV15 and TRBJ2-7, with D possibly matching TRBD1 (6 bases). The V gene's germline CDR1 is LNHNV and CDR2 YYDKDF (reference sequence). Trimming stripped 0 bases from V and 4 bases from J, with 10 bases between. The CDR3 runs 14 residues. The CDR3 bases are TGTGCCACCAGCAGAGACAGGGGCAGATACGAGCAGTACTTC. It is translated as CATSRDRGRYEQYF. The full variable domain, completed using reference TRBV15 and TRBJ2-7, is DAMVIQNPRYQVTQFGKPVTLSCSQTLNHNVMYWYQQKSSQAPKLLFHYYDKDFNNEADTPDNFQSRRPNTSFCFLDIRSPGLGDTAMYLCATSRDRGRYEQYFGPGTRLTVT.

The rearrangement joins TRBV4-1 to TRBJ2-7; D unresolved. The CDR3 runs to 16 residues. Trimming took off 1 base at V and 3 bases at J, with 16 bases between the two ends. Germline V gene sequence: CDR1 MGHRA, CDR2 YSYEKL. For the CDR3, the DNA is TGCGCCAGCAGCCAAGTCGGAAAAGACATACACTACGAGCAGTACTTC. The encoded protein is CASSQVGKDIHYEQYF.

The rearrangement uses TRBV5-4 and TRBJ1-6; D remains unclear. CDR3 size: 16 residues. Germline assignment: CDR1 SGHNT and CDR2 YYREEE (reference sequence). V lost 4 bases, J lost 1 base, and 12 bases lay in between. CDR3 coding DNA: TGTGCCAGCAGCCCGCCCCCCGAGTCCTATAATTCACCCCTCCACTTT. It codes for CASSPPPESYNSPLHF.

J is TRBJ2-7 and V is TRBV19; 9 nucleotides match TRBD1. V trimming: 4 bases; J trimming: 6 bases; junction bases outside the gene matches: 10. Germline-derived CDR1 and CDR2 are LNHDA and SQIVND (reference sequence). The CDR3 consists of 15 residues. The CDR3 sequence is CASSKERQGEREQYF. CDR3 coding DNA: TGTGCCAGTAGTAAGGAAAGACAGGGGGAACGCGAGCAGTACTTC.

This clonotype was seen repeatedly, ten times or more. The CDR3: CSVEATSGSRETQYF. The CDR3 DNA sequence: TGCAGCGTTGAAGCAACTAGCGGGAGTCGAGAGACCCAGTACTTC. The chain carries TRBV29-1 and TRBJ2-5; TRBD2 matches 11 bases. Germline-derived CDR1 and CDR2 are SQVTM and ANQGSEA. This CDR3 is built from 15 residues. V shed 1 base and J 4 bases; nucleotides not matched to a gene: 5.

This clonotype was recorded a few times. This chain connects TRBV4-1 to TRBJ2-7, with D perhaps TRBD1 (6 bases). CDR1 is MGHRA and CDR2 is YSYEKL in the germline V gene. The CDR3 covers 15 residues. Between the trimmed V and J ends, which lost 4 bases and 0 bases, there was a span of 13 bases. The CDR3 DNA follows: TGCGCCAGCAGCCGCCAGGGGTTACCCTCCTACGAGCAGTACTTC. Encoded protein: CASSRQGLPSYEQYF.

This clonotype has more than one count but fewer than ten. V gene TRBV3-1 combines with J gene TRBJ2-1; tentatively, D is TRBD1 (7 bases). V was trimmed by 0 bases and J by 4 bases, leaving 13 bases between them. The CDR3 loop spans 16 amino acids. The V gene's germline CDR1 is LGHDT and CDR2 YNNKEL (reference sequence). CDR3 loop: CASSQDSQGGYNEQFF. CDR3 sequence (DNA): TGTGCCAGCAGCCAAGATAGCCAGGGGGGTTACAATGAGCAGTTCTTC.

This clonotype was seen many times. The V gene is TRBV7-2, the J gene TRBJ2-1; D is perhaps TRBD2 (5 bases). The V gene's germline CDR1 is SGHTA and CDR2 FQGNSA. This CDR3 region has 13 residues. V was trimmed by 1 base and J by 8 bases, leaving 9 bases between them. The CDR3 reads CASSLVLVDEQFF. The CDR3 nucleotides are TGTGCCAGCAGCTTAGTACTAGTTGATGAGCAGTTCTTC.

This clonotype showed up many times. The genes are TRBV12-3 or TRBV12-4 and TRBJ2-7; 11 nucleotides agree with TRBD2. V dropped 6 bases and J dropped 6; count of bases not matched to a gene: 7. The CDR3 runs to 14 residues. CDR3 nucleotide sequence: TGTGCCAGCAGCTTGGGGCTAGCGGGAGGCGAGCAGTACTTC. Protein: CASSLGLAGGEQYF.

This clonotype was seen a few times. The V call is TRBV28, the J call TRBJ2-7; the D gene is possibly TRBD2 (7 bases). V was cut by 3 bases and J by 2 bases, with 14 bases left in between. The CDR3 consists of 15 residues. Germline CDR1 and CDR2: MDHEN and SYDVKM. For the CDR3, the DNA is TGTGCCAGCAGTTTCGGGGGGCGGATCCCCTACGAGCAGTACTTC. Translating gives CASSFGGRIPYEQYF.

This clonotype appeared many times. V is TRBV28 and J is TRBJ2-1; D possibly corresponds to TRBD1 (5 bases). This CDR3 has 17 amino acids. The germline V and J ends were trimmed by 5 bases and 6 bases, with 23 bases remaining between them. Germline-derived CDR1 and CDR2 are MDHEN and SYDVKM. The CDR3 spells CASSPQPYRRLLNEQFF. As DNA, the CDR3 is TGTGCCAGCAGTCCTCAACCTTACAGGCGGCTCCTCAATGAGCAGTTCTTC.

This clonotype was seen ten or more times. V and J are TRBV6-1 and TRBJ2-1; 14 nucleotides align to TRBD2. CDR1 and CDR2 from the germline V gene are MNHNS and SASEGT. The trim removed 9 bases at V and 6 bases at J, leaving 4 bases unmatched. This CDR3 is 14 amino acids long. CDR3 protein: CASRLAGGPNEQFF. Here the CDR3 DNA reads TGTGCCAGTAGACTAGCGGGAGGGCCCAATGAGCAGTTCTTC.

This clonotype showed up many times. The rearrangement uses TRBV28 and TRBJ1-6; 7 bases are a match to TRBD1. Losses at the gene ends were 3 bases for V and 4 bases for J; bases not matched to a gene: 12. Germline V gives CDR1 MDHEN, CDR2 SYDVKM. This CDR3 comprises 18 residues. The DNA of the CDR3 is TGTGCCAGCAGTTTCTCCATTCGGACAGGATCTTATAATTCACCCCTCCACTTT. It encodes CASSFSIRTGSYNSPLHF.